A single sample gave rise to the 18 T cell receptor beta chains below, sequenced in a study of cytomegalovirus exposure and HLA in healthy donors. PCR primers comprised 60 Vbeta and 13 Jbeta primers. Clones were read by immunoSEQ multiplex PCR, and TCRdb kept only the in-frame ones, dropping some. The table lists 130,000 or so clones, roughly four fifths of them singletons. Sequenced sample: PBMCs. Receptor source: a man aged 18-30 years in good health and CMV-seropositive.

The gene calls are TRBV28 and TRBJ2-7, with 7 nucleotides matching TRBD2. The CDR3 runs to 12 residues. The trim removed 5 bases at V and 3 bases at J, leaving 1 base unmatched. In germline, CDR1 is MDHEN, CDR2 SYDVKM. The CDR3 nucleotides are TGTGCCAGCAGTGAGCGGGACTACGAGCAGTACTTC. Encoded protein: CASSERDYEQYF.

The chain uses TRBV7-9 and TRBJ1-2; 8 positions agree with TRBD1. CDR3 length: 16 amino acids. J was trimmed by 4 bases and V by 5 bases; bases with no gene match: 12. Looked up from germline, CDR1 is SEHNR and CDR2 is FQNEAQ (reference sequence). CDR3 sequence reads: CASSPGTGDTFYGYTF. The DNA of the CDR3 is TGTGCCAGCAGCCCCGGGACAGGCGATACCTTCTATGGCTACACCTTC.

Only one count was recorded for this clone. V is TRBV6-1 and J is TRBJ2-7, with TRBD1 identical over 8 bases. V lost 6 bases to trimming and J lost 3 bases; unmatched junction nucleotides: 10. This CDR3 comprises 15 residues. Germline assignment: CDR1 MNHNS and CDR2 SASEGT. CDR3 bases: TGTGCCAGCAGGGAACGGGACAGGTGGAACTACGAGCAGTACTTC. This sequence encodes CASRERDRWNYEQYF.

The rearrangement joins TRBV7-9 to TRBJ2-3, with a tentative D call TRBD1 (5 bases). The CDR3 covers 12 residues. Germline CDR1 reads SEHNR; CDR2 reads FQNEAQ (reference sequence). V was shortened by 5 bases and J by 6 bases, with 9 bases between the two germline ends. CDR3: CASSQGGDTQYF. For the CDR3, the DNA is TGTGCCAGCAGCCAGGGTGGGGATACGCAGTATTTT.

The chain employs TRBV6-1 and TRBJ1-2; 8 bases line up with TRBD1. Germline V gives CDR1 MNHNS, CDR2 SASEGT. The CDR3 consists of 13 residues. J gave up 7 bases and V 6 bases, and 7 bases lay outside the gene matches. Written as DNA, the CDR3 is TGTGCCAGCAGAGACACAGGGGGAATTGGCTACACCTTC. It encodes CASRDTGGIGYTF.

This clone turned up a few times. This chain uses TRBV7-9 with TRBJ1-2, with D possibly matching TRBD1 (6 bases). CDR1 and CDR2 (germline): SEHNR, FQNEAQ (reference sequence). Between the trimmed V and J ends, which lost 1 base and 2 bases, there was a span of 8 bases. This CDR3 spans 14 amino acids. The CDR3 bases are TGTGCCAGCAGCTTAGGGGACAAGAACTATGGCTACACCTTC. Its protein is CASSLGDKNYGYTF.

In this sample, this clone turned up once. The genes are TRBV7-7 and TRBJ2-2; D is possibly TRBD2 (5 bases). Germline loops: CDR1 SSHAT, CDR2 FNYEAQ (reference sequence). This CDR3 comprises 13 residues. This CDR3 is CASERGLGGELFF. The CDR3 nucleotides are TGTGCTAGCGAACGAGGGTTGGGAGGGGAGCTGTTTTTT.

The chain employs TRBV19 and TRBJ2-7, with 11 bases matching TRBD2. Looked up from germline, CDR1 is LNHDA and CDR2 is SQIVND (reference sequence). V was clipped by 3 bases and J by 5 bases; unmatched bases: 3. This CDR3 has 14 amino acids. The DNA of the CDR3 is TGTGCCAGTAGTATCTATAGCGGGAGGGACGAGCAGTACTTC. It yields the protein CASSIYSGRDEQYF.

Concerning this clone: Other DNA sequences in the sample encode the same CDR3. The chain links TRBV6-1 to TRBJ2-7, with 8 bases aligning to TRBD2. The length of the CDR3 is 14 residues. Looked up from germline, CDR1 is MNHNS and CDR2 is SASEGT. The V segment lost 4 bases and the J segment 0 bases; nucleotides outside the gene matches: 2. The CDR3: CASSVSGISYEQYF. The CDR3 DNA reads as TGTGCCAGCAGTGTTAGCGGGATCTCCTACGAGCAGTACTTC.

This clone turned up a few times. The chain recombines TRBV6-1 with TRBJ1-3, with 7 nucleotides matching TRBD1. V shed 6 bases and J 4 bases; nucleotides not matched to a gene: 3. The CDR3 spans 13 residues. The germline gives CDR1 MNHNS, CDR2 SASEGT. The CDR3 here is CASRTGPGNTIYF. The CDR3 nucleotides are TGTGCCAGCAGGACAGGGCCCGGAAACACCATATATTTT.

The chain is built from TRBV7-3 and TRBJ2-1, with TRBD2 matching 13 bases. This CDR3 has 16 amino acids. CDR1 and CDR2 (germline): SGHTA, FQGTGA. Trimming took 5 bases from V and 4 from J; bases not matched to a gene: 5. In DNA form, the CDR3 reads TGTGCCAGCAGCCCCCGGACTAGCGGGGGTTACAATGAGCAGTTCTTC. This gives the protein CASSPRTSGGYNEQFF.

This clone was observed a few times. V usage is TRBV7-2 and J usage is TRBJ1-4; TRBD1 aligns across 7 bases. The CDR3 has 15 residues. The trim removed 2 bases at V and 7 bases at J, leaving 7 bases unmatched. Germline loops: CDR1 SGHTA, CDR2 FQGNSA. The CDR3 loop reads CASSLRDSLAEKLFF. The CDR3 nucleotides read TGTGCCAGCAGCTTACGGGACAGTTTGGCTGAAAAACTGTTTTTT.

In its sample, this clone was seen once. The chain links TRBV6-5 to TRBJ1-5, with D hard to call. CDR1 MNHEY and CDR2 SVGAGI come from the germline V gene. The CDR3 extends over 12 amino acids. Trimming took off 8 bases at V and 0 bases at J, with 5 bases between the two ends. CDR3 sequence reads: CASGDSNQPQHF. The CDR3, as DNA: TGTGCCAGCGGAGATAGCAATCAGCCCCAGCATTTT.

V usage is TRBV27 and J usage is TRBJ2-7; TRBD1 might be the D (6 bases). From germline, CDR1 is MNHEY and CDR2 SMNVEV (reference sequence). The V end lost 0 bases, the J end lost 5 bases, and 11 bases lay between the germline ends. CDR3 size: 14 residues. CDR3 region: CASSLSAGDHEQYF. Here the CDR3 DNA reads TGTGCCAGCAGTTTATCGGCAGGGGACCACGAGCAGTACTTC.

This chain connects TRBV28 to TRBJ2-7, with D tentatively TRBD1 (5 bases). Germline CDR1 MDHEN, CDR2 SYDVKM. The V end was cut by 6 bases, the J end by 3 bases, with 15 bases between. The CDR3 is 14 amino acids. As DNA, the CDR3 is TGTGCCAGCAGCCCAGGGTATGATAGCTACGAGCAGTACTTC. Amino acid sequence: CASSPGYDSYEQYF.

The V call is TRBV28, the J call TRBJ1-2; 8 bases agree with TRBD1. J was trimmed by 1 base and V by 5 bases; bases with no gene match: 6. This CDR3 comprises 15 residues. CDR1 and CDR2 (germline): MDHEN, SYDVKM. The CDR3 sequence is CASSPGTGVNYGYTF. The DNA for the CDR3 is TGTGCCAGCAGTCCCGGGACAGGAGTTAACTATGGCTACACCTTC.

This rearrangement joins TRBV19 to TRBJ2-7; D may be TRBD1 (5 bases). Trimming cost V 7 bases and J 0 bases, with 13 bases left between them. Per germline, CDR1 LNHDA and CDR2 SQIVND (reference sequence). CDR3 length equals 14 residues. The chain's CDR3 is CASTSRQSSYEQYF. CDR3 coding DNA: TGTGCCAGTACGTCTAGACAGAGCTCCTACGAGCAGTACTTC.

The CDR3: CASSSGQGNYGYTF. As DNA, the CDR3 is TGTGCCAGCAGTTCCGGACAGGGGAACTATGGCTACACCTTC. V and J are TRBV28 and TRBJ1-2, with TRBD1 matching over 9 bases. With 4 bases clipped from V and 2 bases from J, the junction kept 2 bases outside the gene matches. Germline V CDR1 and CDR2: MDHEN, SYDVKM. The CDR3 totals 14 residues.